A single sample is the source of the 17 T cell receptor beta chains below, sequenced in a study of blood T cell repertoires in COVID-19. Measured with immunoSEQ multiplex PCR; TCRdb has only the in-frame clones, and not every one. The sample records about 210,000 clones, around 89% being singletons. The specimen was peripheral blood. These receptors originate from a woman between 35 and 50 years old with acute or convalescent COVID-19.

This chain uses TRBV4-2 with TRBJ2-2; 14 nucleotides agree with TRBD2. Trimming cost V 4 bases and J 3 bases; bases outside gene matches: 7. Germline-derived CDR1 and CDR2 are LGHNA and YNFKEQ. This CDR3 is built from 18 residues. The CDR3 spells CASSRRTSGGLDTGELFF. DNA of the CDR3: TGTGCCAGCAGCCGCCGGACTAGCGGGGGGCTGGACACCGGGGAGCTGTTTTTT.

The chain joins TRBV7-3 to TRBJ1-1, with a weak D call TRBD1 (5 bases). CDR1 is SGHTA and CDR2 is FQGTGA in the germline V gene. The CDR3 has 15 amino acids. Trimming removed 4 bases at V and 4 bases at J, with 16 bases between. The CDR3 region has the DNA TGTGCCAGCAGCTCTCTCAACGGGGGGAGCACTGAAGCTTTCTTT. Amino acids: CASSSLNGGSTEAFF.

This clone was seen ten or more times. This CDR3 is also generated by other DNA sequences in the sample. The chain has TRBV6-5 and TRBJ1-5; possible D gene TRBD1, 6 bases. Germline CDR1 and CDR2: MNHEY and SVGAGI. The CDR3 runs to 15 residues. V gave up 4 bases and J gave up 7 bases, with 17 bases separating them. The CDR3, as DNA: TGTGCCAGCAGTTCCCAGGGGTACGGGAACCAGCCCCAGCATTTT. Encoded protein: CASSSQGYGNQPQHF.

The CDR3 region has the DNA TGCGCCAGCAGCCAAGATATCTCGGACACTGAAGCTTTCTTT. Protein sequence: CASSQDISDTEAFF. This rearrangement joins TRBV4-1 to TRBJ1-1; unclear D gene. CDR1 MGHRA and CDR2 YSYEKL come from the germline V gene. V was cut by 0 bases and J by 3 bases, with 8 bases left in between. This CDR3 has 14 residues.

The CDR3 spells CASSFRDRKNIQYF. In nucleotides, the CDR3 is TGTGCCAGCAGCTTCCGGGACAGGAAAAACATTCAGTACTTC. V usage is TRBV7-2 and J usage is TRBJ2-4; the match to TRBD1 covers 8 bases. The CDR3 sequence is 14 residues long. Germline V CDR1 and CDR2: SGHTA, FQGNSA. Trimming cost V 3 bases and J 4 bases; bases outside gene matches: 2.

The chain carries TRBV7-2 and TRBJ1-1, with unresolved D. CDR3 length: 13 residues. The germline gives CDR1 SGHTA, CDR2 FQGNSA. Trimming removed 1 base from V and 7 bases from J, with 10 bases in between. The CDR3, as DNA: TGTGCCAGCAGCTTAGAGCGGGGAATTGAAGCTTTCTTT. The encoded protein is CASSLERGIEAFF. The entire variable domain, with the rest obtained from reference TRBV7-2 and TRBJ1-1, is as follows: GAGVSQSPSNKVTEKGKDVELRCDPISGHTALYWYRQSLGQGLEFLIYFQGNSAPDKSGLPSDRFSAERTGGSVSTLTIQRTQQEDSAVYLCASSLERGIEAFFGQGTRLTVV.

The V and J genes are TRBV6-6 and TRBJ1-2; D is perhaps TRBD1 (6 bases). The CDR3 has 14 residues. From germline, CDR1 is MNHNY and CDR2 SVGAGI (reference sequence). V was shortened by 6 bases and J by 4 bases, with 15 bases between the two germline ends. The CDR3 sequence is CASSPGTNVYGYTF. The CDR3, as DNA: TGTGCCAGCAGCCCAGGGACAAATGTCTATGGCTACACCTTC.

The chain carries TRBV19 and TRBJ2-1; D not certain. With 4 bases removed from V and 4 bases from J, the gap between germline ends came to 5 bases. The CDR3 contains 12 residues. Germline assignment: CDR1 LNHDA and CDR2 SQIVND (reference sequence). The CDR3 here is CASSTPYNEQFF. The CDR3 coding sequence is TGTGCCAGTAGTACCCCATACAATGAGCAGTTCTTC.

The rearrangement uses TRBV10-3 and TRBJ1-3; the match to TRBD1 covers 7 bases. V was pared by 9 bases and J by 0 bases, with 5 bases of the junction left unmatched. Germline V gives CDR1 ENHRY, CDR2 SYGVKD. The CDR3 is 14 amino acids. Here the CDR3 DNA reads TGTGCCATGACAGGGAGCTCCTCTGGAAACACCATATATTTT. Protein sequence: CAMTGSSSGNTIYF.

The rearrangement uses TRBV28 and TRBJ2-7; 8 positions agree with TRBD1. Germline CDR1 MDHEN, CDR2 SYDVKM. With 5 bases clipped from V and 6 bases from J, the junction kept 9 bases outside the gene matches. CDR3 size: 14 residues. The CDR3 DNA sequence: TGTGCCAGCAGTCTCTGGACAGGGCCTGGCGAGCAGTACGTC. It specifies CASSLWTGPGEQYV.

In its sample, this clone was seen once. The V gene is TRBV6-4, the J gene TRBJ1-1, with TRBD1 matching 8 bases. Germline V gene data show CDR1 as MRHNA and CDR2 as SNTAGT. CDR3 size: 16 residues. The junction had 12 bases not matched to a gene; V was cut back by 5 bases and J by 4 bases. The CDR3 loop reads CASSPRAGGAGTEAFF. CDR3 nucleotide sequence: TGTGCCAGCAGTCCCAGGGCAGGGGGCGCTGGCACTGAAGCTTTCTTT.

The gene calls are TRBV5-8 and TRBJ1-2, with TRBD1 identical over 8 bases. Germline V gives CDR1 SGHTS, CDR2 YDEGEE. V was clipped by 6 bases and J by 4 bases; unmatched bases: 8. CDR3 size: 14 residues. This CDR3 is CASKADRARYGYTF. For the CDR3, the DNA is TGTGCCAGCAAAGCGGACAGGGCACGCTATGGCTACACCTTC.

The V call is TRBV5-3, the J call TRBJ2-1; unclear D gene. TRBV5-3 falls under the ORF class, with uncertain function. V lost 8 bases, J lost 4 bases, and 22 bases lay in between. The CDR3 is 16 amino acids. The CDR3 sequence is CARNCSESRPYNEQFF. Written as DNA, the CDR3 is TGTGCCAGGAATTGTTCGGAGTCAAGACCTTACAATGAGCAGTTCTTC.

The rearrangement links TRBV15 to TRBJ2-7; 8 nucleotides line up with TRBD2. V shed 10 bases and J 0 bases; nucleotides not matched to a gene: 14. CDR1 and CDR2 from the germline V gene are LNHNV and YYDKDF (reference sequence). The CDR3 has 16 amino acids. CDR3 protein: CASSSGGTRSSYEQYV. The CDR3 coding sequence is TGTGCCAGCTCCAGCGGGGGAACCCGAAGCTCCTACGAGCAGTACGTC.

V gene TRBV19 combines with J gene TRBJ2-1; 7 bases map to TRBD2. J lost 5 bases, V lost 4 bases, and 8 bases had no gene match. The CDR3 is 15 amino acids. Per germline, CDR1 LNHDA and CDR2 SQIVND (reference sequence). The CDR3: CASSTPAGLNNEQFF. The CDR3 nucleotides read TGTGCCAGTAGTACCCCAGCGGGGTTGAACAATGAGCAGTTCTTC.

The chain uses TRBV11-2 and TRBJ1-2; D perhaps matches TRBD1 (5 bases). V lost 5 bases and J 6 bases, leaving 19 bases between the germline ends. CDR1 SGHAT and CDR2 FQNNGV come from the germline V gene. The CDR3 has 15 residues. As DNA, the CDR3 is TGTGCCAGCAGCGCCCGAACGGGGGGGTGGGATGGCTACACCTTC. It yields the protein CASSARTGGWDGYTF. Together with reference TRBV11-2 and TRBJ1-2, the CDR3 gives the full variable domain: EAGVAQSPRYKIIEKRQSVAFWCNPISGHATLYWYQQILGQGPKLLIQFQNNGVVDDSQLPKDRFSAERLKGVDSTLKIQPAKLEDSAVYLCASSARTGGWDGYTFGSGTRLTVV.

Only one count was recorded for this clone. The chain uses TRBV6-6 and TRBJ2-2, with D tentatively TRBD2 (6 bases). With 5 bases removed from V and 6 bases from J, the gap between germline ends came to 10 bases. The germline V gene encodes CDR1 MNHNY and CDR2 SVGAGI (reference sequence). This CDR3 contains 13 residues. The CDR3: CASSGGLAGELFF. The CDR3 coding sequence is TGTGCCAGCAGTGGGGGACTCGCCGGGGAGCTGTTTTTT.